Below, 25 T cell receptor beta chains from the same sample are listed, as sequenced in a study of T cell responses to AZD1222 COVID-19 vaccine. Repertoires were generated with immunoSEQ multiplex PCR, while TCRdb's copy carries only in-frame clones and drops some. The data contain about 140,000 clones, 92% of them singletons. The specimen comprised peripheral blood, sampled on day 0 of AZD1222 vaccination. The receptors here all came from an adult in good health.

The rearrangement links TRBV7-8 to TRBJ1-5; TRBD1 agrees at 7 bases. The CDR3 covers 13 residues. Germline values: CDR1 SGHVS, CDR2 FQNEAQ. V gave up 4 bases and J gave up 9 bases; unmatched junction bases: 6. The CDR3 is CASSSGQVTPQHF. In nucleotides, the CDR3 is TGTGCCAGCAGCTCAGGACAGGTGACGCCCCAGCATTTT.

The chain has TRBV28 and TRBJ2-7; 9 bases align to TRBD1. Per germline, CDR1 MDHEN and CDR2 SYDVKM. This CDR3 spans 16 amino acids. V was clipped by 7 bases and J by 0 bases; unmatched bases: 10. The CDR3 here is CASITPGQGSSYEQYF. The CDR3 DNA reads as TGTGCCAGCATAACTCCCGGACAGGGGAGCTCCTACGAGCAGTACTTC.

This chain connects TRBV6-5 to TRBJ1-6, with D unclear. Germline assignment: CDR1 MNHEY and CDR2 SVGAGI. This CDR3 has 14 amino acids. Between the trimmed V and J ends, which lost 2 bases and 9 bases, there was a span of 11 bases. CDR3 coding DNA: TGTGCCAGCAGTTACGAGAGCGAGGTTTCACCCCTCCACTTT. It specifies CASSYESEVSPLHF.

V gene TRBV6-5 combines with J gene TRBJ1-1; 11 bases fit TRBD1. The germline V gene has CDR1 MNHEY and CDR2 SVGAGI. V dropped 2 bases and J dropped 4; count of bases not matched to a gene: 6. The CDR3 has 16 amino acids. CDR3 region: CASSYPDRGLGTEAFF. The DNA for the CDR3 is TGTGCCAGCAGTTACCCGGACAGGGGGCTCGGCACTGAAGCTTTCTTT.

This chain joins TRBV9 and TRBJ1-3, with 12 bases aligning to TRBD1. The ends lost 2 bases at V and 5 bases at J; junction bases unmatched: 5. The CDR3 has 16 residues. CDR1 and CDR2 (germline): SGDLS, YYNGEE. CDR3 residues: CASSVAGTGGRNTIYF. CDR3 DNA: TGTGCCAGCAGCGTCGCCGGGACAGGGGGCAGAAACACCATATATTTT.

This chain links TRBV7-6 with TRBJ2-7, with D possibly matching TRBD1 (6 bases). Germline-derived CDR1 and CDR2 are SGHVS and FNYEAQ. Trimming shortened V by 5 bases and J by 1 base, and 9 bases separated the two germline ends. The CDR3 consists of 13 residues. The CDR3: CASSQDSSYEQYF. In DNA, the CDR3 is TGTGCCAGCAGCCAGGACAGTTCCTACGAGCAGTACTTC.

This sequence joins TRBV2 and TRBJ1-3; maybe TRBD1 (5 bases). The CDR3 runs 14 residues. Germline V lookup: CDR1 SNHLY, CDR2 FYNNEI. With 4 bases removed from V and 6 bases from J, the gap between germline ends came to 13 bases. The CDR3 DNA reads as TGTGCCAGCAGTGTAGTGACAGCTACAAACACCATATATTTT. It specifies CASSVVTATNTIYF.

This chain uses TRBV6-5 with TRBJ2-1, with D perhaps being TRBD1 or TRBD2 (5 bases each). Trimming shortened V by 6 bases and J by 16 bases, and 16 bases separated the two germline ends. This CDR3 has 11 amino acids. The germline V gene encodes CDR1 MNHEY and CDR2 SVGAGI. The CDR3 spells CASRDGTELFF. As DNA, the CDR3 is TGTGCCAGCAGGGACGGGACCGAGCTTTTCTTC.

V is TRBV19 and J is TRBJ1-5; D is perhaps TRBD1 (5 bases). V was cut by 11 bases and J by 1 base, with 15 bases left in between. There are 14 residues in the CDR3. Germline loops: CDR1 LNHDA, CDR2 SQIVND (reference sequence). The DNA for the CDR3 is TGTGCCGGGGGAGATACGGTAAGCAATCAGCCCCAGCATTTT. Translated, it gives CAGGDTVSNQPQHF.

Here the CDR3 reads CASTKPQETQYF. The CDR3 nucleotides read TGTGCCAGCACCAAACCCCAAGAGACCCAGTACTTC. The gene calls are TRBV6-6 and TRBJ2-5, with unresolved D. V was cut by 7 bases and J by 1 base, with 7 bases left in between. Per the germline V gene, CDR1 is MNHNY and CDR2 is SVGAGI (reference sequence). The CDR3 totals 12 residues.

CDR3 nucleotide sequence: TGCGCCAGCAGTCAATCCTACAGGGAGGGGAGCACAGATACGCAGTATTTT. Its protein is CASSQSYREGSTDTQYF. The chain uses TRBV23-1 and TRBJ2-3; D might be TRBD2 (7 bases). TRBV23-1 is noted as an ORF with a role that remains uncertain. The ends were cut back, 0 bases at V and 0 bases at J, with 13 bases in the middle. The CDR3 consists of 17 residues.

The V call is TRBV28, the J call TRBJ1-4; 7 bases line up with TRBD1. CDR3 size: 14 residues. CDR1 is MDHEN and CDR2 is SYDVKM in the germline V gene. Trimming at V came to 3 bases and at J to 8 bases, leaving 6 bases not matched to a gene. CDR3 sequence: CASSFTGDNEKLFF. The CDR3, as DNA: TGTGCCAGCAGTTTCACAGGGGATAACGAAAAACTGTTTTTT.

The chain uses TRBV18 and TRBJ2-7; TRBD2 matches 8 bases. This CDR3 has 16 residues. Per germline, CDR1 KGHSH and CDR2 LQKENI. Trimming removed 3 bases from V and 0 bases from J; junction bases left unmatched: 7. Here the CDR3 reads CASSPPRGGSSYEQYF. For the CDR3, the DNA is TGTGCCAGCTCACCGCCACGGGGGGGGAGCTCCTACGAGCAGTACTTC.

This clone was recorded a few times. CDR3 residues: CARSGFPGQGYGYTF. CDR3 DNA: TGTGCCAGAAGCGGGTTCCCGGGACAGGGGTACGGCTACACCTTC. The chain employs TRBV5-3 and TRBJ1-2, with TRBD1 identical over 10 bases. TRBV5-3 is an ORF; its function is uncertain. Trimming took 4 bases from V and 8 from J; bases not matched to a gene: 11. The CDR3 is 15 amino acids.

The chain has TRBV4-1 and TRBJ1-2; 7 nucleotides align to TRBD1. J was trimmed by 5 bases and V by 1 base; bases with no gene match: 7. The CDR3 runs 15 residues. In germline, CDR1 is MGHRA, CDR2 YSYEKL. CDR3 sequence reads: CASSQGETGRYGYTF. The CDR3 DNA is TGCGCCAGCAGCCAAGGAGAGACAGGGAGATATGGCTACACCTTC.

V gene TRBV27 combines with J gene TRBJ1-1; perhaps TRBD1 as D (6 bases). The V and J ends lost 3 bases and 1 base respectively, with 15 bases between them. Germline CDR1 and CDR2: MNHEY and SMNVEV (reference sequence). The CDR3 has 16 residues. CDR3 region: CASSFRGGRGNTEAFF. CDR3 sequence (DNA): TGTGCCAGCAGTTTTAGGGGGGGCAGGGGGAACACTGAAGCTTTCTTT.

The rearrangement links TRBV30 to TRBJ2-5; no definite D call. Germline V CDR1 and CDR2: GTSNPN, SVGIG (reference sequence). Between the trimmed V and J ends, which lost 0 bases and 5 bases, there was a span of 4 bases. The CDR3 is 11 amino acids. CDR3 nucleotides: TGTGCCTGGAGTGTTTTTGAGACCCAGTACTTC. This gives the protein CAWSVFETQYF.

The J gene is TRBJ1-2, the V gene TRBV5-1; D is perhaps TRBD1 (6 bases). This CDR3 is 15 amino acids long. Per germline, CDR1 SGHRS and CDR2 YFSETQ. V dropped 4 bases and J dropped 7 bases, with 20 bases sitting between them. The CDR3 reads CASSPGGPGTGGYTF. The DNA for the CDR3 is TGCGCCAGCAGCCCGGGGGGCCCCGGGACCGGTGGCTACACCTTC. Based on the CDR3 plus reference TRBV5-1 and TRBJ1-2, the full variable domain is KAGVTQTPRYLIKTRGQQVTLSCSPISGHRSVSWYQQTPGQGLQFLFEYFSETQRNKGNFPGRFSGRQFSNSRSEMNVSTLELGDSALYLCASSPGGPGTGGYTFGSGTRLTVV.

The J gene is TRBJ2-7, the V gene TRBV7-3, with D uncertain. From germline, CDR1 is SGHTA and CDR2 FQGTGA. The V and J ends lost 5 bases and 1 base respectively, with 12 bases between them. The CDR3 is 14 residues long. CDR3 sequence (DNA): TGTGCCAGCAGCCAACCGGGTTATTCCTACGAGCAGTACTTC. Translated, it gives CASSQPGYSYEQYF. Full variable domain (rest looked up from reference TRBV7-3 and TRBJ2-7): GAGVSQTPSNKVTEKGKYVELRCDPISGHTALYWYRQSLGQGPEFLIYFQGTGAADDSGLPNDRFFAVRPEGSVSTLKIQRTERGDSAVYLCASSQPGYSYEQYFGPGTRLTVT.

V gene TRBV18 combines with J gene TRBJ1-1, with 12 positions matching TRBD1. This CDR3 is built from 16 residues. CDR1 KGHSH and CDR2 LQKENI come from the germline V gene. The V segment lost 1 base and the J segment 5 bases; nucleotides outside the gene matches: 5. This CDR3 is CASSPRDRGRGTEAFF. For the CDR3, the DNA is TGTGCCAGCTCACCACGGGACAGGGGGCGGGGGACTGAAGCTTTCTTT.

J is TRBJ2-7 and V is TRBV27; TRBD2 matches at 7 bases. Trimming at V came to 0 bases and at J to 0 bases, leaving 5 bases not matched to a gene. The CDR3 sequence is 16 residues long. Germline V gene lookup returns CDR1 MNHEY and CDR2 SMNVEV (reference sequence). CDR3 in amino acids: CASSLSGRVSSYEQYF. CDR3 DNA: TGTGCCAGCAGTTTATCGGGGAGGGTGAGCTCCTACGAGCAGTACTTC.

V is TRBV5-1 and J is TRBJ1-2, with 9 positions matching TRBD1. Germline trimming cut 0 bases from V and 5 bases from J; bases unmatched to any gene: 8. Germline CDR1 and CDR2: SGHRS and YFSETQ. The length of the CDR3 is 16 residues. CDR3 nucleotide sequence: TGCGCCAGCAGCTTGGCCCCCGGGACAGGGTTGTATGGCTACACCTTC. Encoded protein: CASSLAPGTGLYGYTF.

This clone was counted a few times. The rearrangement uses TRBV2 and TRBJ1-1, with 7 bases that match TRBD1. The CDR3 contains 13 residues. The germline gives CDR1 SNHLY, CDR2 FYNNEI. With 9 bases clipped from V and 8 bases from J, the junction kept 12 bases outside the gene matches. This CDR3 reads CARGGRGELEAFF. In DNA form, the CDR3 reads TGTGCCAGAGGGGGCCGTGGCGAGCTCGAAGCTTTCTTT.

The chain combines TRBV5-6 with TRBJ1-4; a possible D gene is TRBD1 (5 bases). CDR3 size: 13 residues. CDR1 and CDR2 from the germline V gene are SGHDT and YYEEEE. The ends were cut back, 2 bases at V and 8 bases at J, with 10 bases in the middle. CDR3 sequence reads: CASSLRGYEKLFF. The CDR3 DNA sequence: TGTGCCAGCAGCTTAAGGGGTTACGAAAAACTGTTTTTT.

The rearrangement links TRBV30 to TRBJ1-5; D ambiguous. The V gene lost 0 bases and the J gene lost 4 bases, with 7 bases spanning the gap. Germline CDR1 reads GTSNPN; CDR2 reads SVGIG (reference sequence). This CDR3 has 13 residues. Written as DNA, the CDR3 is TGTGCCTGGAGTGTACAAGGAAATCAGCCCCAGCATTTT. As protein: CAWSVQGNQPQHF.